This T cell receptor beta chain was retrieved from a study of cytomegalovirus exposure and HLA in healthy donors. Germline trimming cut 8 bases from V and 2 bases from J; bases unmatched to any gene: 16. CDR3 length: 18 amino acids. CDR1 MGHDK and CDR2 SYGVNS come from the germline V gene. Points on this clone: The antigen remains undetermined.

The study ran its PCR with 60 Vbeta and 13 Jbeta primers. Sequencing used immunoSEQ multiplex PCR; TCRdb keeps in-frame clones, though not all of them. Of about 140,000 clones in the sample, around 80% were seen once. Overall study findings and caveats: Likely technical artifact: a cluster of highly shared sequence variants. Later work associated approximately 17,000 TCR beta sequences with HLA alleles at 0.05 false discovery rate.

Sequencing was performed on PBMCs. The J gene is TRBJ2-3, the V gene TRBV25-1, with 10 bases lining up with TRBD2. This clonotype originated in a female donor in good health and CMV-seropositive. CDR3 protein: CASAKRGLAGVYTDTQYF. In DNA, the CDR3 is TGTGCCAGCGCCAAAAGGGGGCTAGCGGGAGTGTACACAGATACGCAGTATTTT.